The 17 T cell receptor beta chains below were found in one sample sequenced in a study of OX40 agonist ivuxolimab in advanced cancers. Assay: immunoSEQ multiplex PCR; the TCRdb copy retains only in-frame clones and omits some. The top ten hold around 13% of the sample, which has roughly 25,000 clones, more than 60% seen once. Here the sequenced sample was CD4+ or CD8+ T cells sorted from blood, taken in a trial of the OX40 agonist ivuxolimab. The receptors come from an adult with an advanced solid tumor such as melanoma, head and neck, liver or kidney cancer.

The gene calls are TRBV29-1 and TRBJ2-3; 8 positions match TRBD1. V was clipped by 7 bases and J by 5 bases; unmatched bases: 11. The CDR3 has 14 amino acids. Per germline, CDR1 SQVTM and CDR2 ANQGSEA. CDR3 in amino acids: CSAKGQGAVDTQYF. CDR3 sequence (DNA): TGCAGCGCCAAGGGTCAGGGGGCGGTAGATACGCAGTATTTT.

The chain carries TRBV4-3 and TRBJ2-7; D is unclear. The CDR3 loop spans 13 amino acids. The germline CDR1 and CDR2 sequences are LGHNA and YSLEER. V dropped 0 bases and J dropped 7 bases, with 10 bases sitting between them. CDR3 sequence: CASSQELVREQYF. DNA of the CDR3: TGCGCCAGCAGCCAAGAGCTAGTTAGGGAGCAGTACTTC.

The J gene is TRBJ2-7, the V gene TRBV9; 8 nucleotides align to TRBD1. Trimming removed 3 bases from V and 1 base from J; junction bases left unmatched: 12. CDR1 and CDR2 (germline): SGDLS, YYNGEE. The CDR3 is 17 amino acids. The CDR3 nucleotides read TGTGCCAGCAGCGGAGGTGAACAGGGGGAATCTTCCTACGAGCAGTACTTC. As protein: CASSGGEQGESSYEQYF.

The rearrangement uses TRBV7-9 and TRBJ2-7; D is perhaps TRBD1 or TRBD2 (7 bases each). Germline V gene lookup returns CDR1 SEHNR and CDR2 FQNEAQ (reference sequence). The CDR3 runs 15 residues. Trimming cost V 6 bases and J 5 bases, with 20 bases left between them. The CDR3, as DNA: TGTGCCAGCAGTACCGCCGGGGGAGGGGGCGACGAGCAGTACTTC. This translates into CASSTAGGGGDEQYF. Full variable domain (remainder filled in from reference TRBV7-9 and TRBJ2-7): DTGVSQNPRHKITKRGQNVTFRCDPISEHNRLYWYRQTLGQGPEFLTYFQNEAQLEKSRLLSDRFSAERPKGSFSTLEIQRTEQGDSAMYLCASSTAGGGGDEQYFGPGTRLTVT.

The rearrangement joins TRBV30 to TRBJ1-1; D ambiguous. The length of the CDR3 is 13 residues. V was shortened by 4 bases and J by 7 bases, with 16 bases between the two germline ends. Germline V lookup: CDR1 GTSNPN, CDR2 SVGIG (reference sequence). CDR3 nucleotide sequence: TGTGCCTGGAAAAAAAGGGCGACAAGTGAAGCTTTCTTT. This translates into CAWKKRATSEAFF.

The genes are TRBV6-1 and TRBJ2-7, with D tentatively TRBD2 (5 bases). The CDR3 runs 17 residues. V was cut by 3 bases and J by 3 bases, with 21 bases left in between. The germline CDR1 and CDR2 sequences are MNHNS and SASEGT. The CDR3 loop reads CASSDTVSGSYNYEQYF. As DNA, the CDR3 is TGTGCCAGCAGTGACACCGTTTCGGGGTCCTACAACTACGAGCAGTACTTC.

This clone is termed medium-sized. The rearrangement joins TRBV2 to TRBJ2-7, with 7 positions matching TRBD1. Germline V gene lookup returns CDR1 SNHLY and CDR2 FYNNEI. The V gene end was trimmed by 4 bases and the J gene end by 2 bases; junction bases not matched to a gene: 5. This CDR3 is built from 14 residues. CDR3 nucleotide sequence: TGTGCCAGCAGTGCTTGGGGGACAGCCTACGAGCAGTACTTC. Encoded protein: CASSAWGTAYEQYF.

This chain's CDR3 is CASSLSGAGNYGYTF. The CDR3 DNA follows: TGTGCCAGCAGTTTATCGGGGGCAGGGAACTATGGCTACACCTTC. J is TRBJ1-2 and V is TRBV27; D is possibly TRBD1 (6 bases). Germline V gene lookup returns CDR1 MNHEY and CDR2 SMNVEV (reference sequence). V lost 0 bases and J 2 bases, leaving 10 bases between the germline ends. The CDR3 spans 15 residues.

The rearrangement joins TRBV7-9 to TRBJ2-7; the D is unclear. V dropped 1 base and J dropped 6 bases, with 10 bases sitting between them. From germline, CDR1 is SEHNR and CDR2 FQNEAQ (reference sequence). The CDR3 is 13 amino acids. CDR3 sequence: CASSLVGRREQYF. In DNA, the CDR3 is TGTGCCAGCAGCTTAGTAGGCAGGCGCGAGCAGTACTTC.

The chain carries TRBV5-6 and TRBJ2-3, with unresolved D. The V and J ends lost 4 bases and 2 bases respectively, with 5 bases between them. Germline CDR1 reads SGHDT; CDR2 reads YYEEEE. CDR3 length: 12 residues. This CDR3 is CASSRLTDTQYF. The DNA of the CDR3 is TGTGCCAGCAGCAGACTCACAGATACGCAGTATTTT. The full variable domain, in which reference TRBV5-6 and TRBJ2-3 provide the parts outside the CDR3, is DAGVTQSPTHLIKTRGQQVTLRCSPKSGHDTVSWYQQALGQGPQFIFQYYEEEERQRGNFPDRFSGHQFPNYSSELNVNALLLGDSALYLCASSRLTDTQYFGPGTRLTVL.

The V call is TRBV7-8, the J call TRBJ2-3; the match to TRBD2 covers 8 bases. V shed 4 bases, J shed 8 bases, and the junction held 5 bases outside the gene matches. Germline V gives CDR1 SGHVS, CDR2 FQNEAQ. CDR3 length: 13 amino acids. CDR3 sequence (DNA): TGTGCCAGCAGCTCGAGCGGGGGAGGTACGCAGTATTTT. Translation gives CASSSSGGGTQYF.

The gene calls are TRBV6-4 and TRBJ2-1, with 8 bases aligning to TRBD2. Trimming at V came to 6 bases and at J to 5 bases, leaving 6 bases not matched to a gene. This CDR3 region has 14 residues. The V gene's germline CDR1 is MRHNA and CDR2 SNTAGT. CDR3 in amino acids: CASSSGGGHNEQFF. The CDR3 DNA follows: TGTGCCAGCAGCTCCGGGGGGGGACACAATGAGCAGTTCTTC.

The chain combines TRBV19 with TRBJ2-1, with D perhaps TRBD1 or TRBD2 (5 bases each). This CDR3 has 15 residues. Germline V gene data show CDR1 as LNHDA and CDR2 as SQIVND (reference sequence). The V and J ends lost 5 bases and 5 bases respectively, with 16 bases between them. For the CDR3, the DNA is TGTGCCAGTAGTCCATTGGGACCACTGAACAATGAGCAGTTCTTC. It translates to CASSPLGPLNNEQFF.

By its share, this clone is medium-sized. The V and J genes are TRBV2 and TRBJ2-4, with TRBD1 as a possible D gene (5 bases). V dropped 3 bases and J dropped 0 bases, with 15 bases sitting between them. The germline V gene encodes CDR1 SNHLY and CDR2 FYNNEI. This CDR3 is 17 amino acids long. As DNA, the CDR3 is TGTGCCAGCAGTGAGAAGGGGCCGACTGTAGCCAAAAACATTCAGTACTTC. Its translation is CASSEKGPTVAKNIQYF.

This rearrangement joins TRBV30 to TRBJ1-2; D not resolved. The CDR3 runs 13 residues. From germline, CDR1 is GTSNPN and CDR2 SVGIG (reference sequence). Deletions cut 0 bases from V and 0 bases from J, with 5 bases between. For the CDR3, the DNA is TGTGCCTGGAGTGTCCCCCCTAACTATGGCTACACCTTC. Translating gives CAWSVPPNYGYTF.

CDR3 DNA: TGTGCCAGCAGCCCCAGTTCCATCGCCACCCGGTACGAGCAGTACTTC. It yields the protein CASSPSSIATRYEQYF. The chain links TRBV7-9 to TRBJ2-7; no firm D call. CDR1 and CDR2 from the germline V gene are SEHNR and FQNEAQ (reference sequence). The length of the CDR3 is 16 residues. Trimming stripped 5 bases from V and 4 bases from J, with 21 bases between.

This clone was picked up one time. The chain joins TRBV6-5 to TRBJ2-1; D ambiguous. The CDR3 totals 12 residues. The germline CDR1 and CDR2 sequences are MNHEY and SVGAGI. Trimming shortened V by 3 bases and J by 8 bases, and 8 bases separated the two germline ends. In DNA form, the CDR3 reads TGTGCCAGCAGTTATATGGGCGATGAGCAGTTCTTC. It yields the protein CASSYMGDEQFF.